This T cell receptor (beta chain) was captured in a study of shared T cell receptors in the human thymus. The data were produced by immunoSEQ multiplex PCR, yet TCRdb's version contains in-frame clones alone and is incomplete. The table has hundreds of thousands of clones, roughly 94% seen once. This clonotype was sampled from a human donor. The sequencing input was thymocytes.

The CDR3 here is CASSESTSGEGNEQFF. The CDR3 DNA follows: TGCGCCAGCAGTGAGTCCACTAGCGGGGAGGGCAATGAGCAGTTCTTC. The chain carries TRBV10-1 and TRBJ2-1; 10 nucleotides align to TRBD2. With V trimmed by 0 bases and J by 6 bases, 5 bases remained unmatched. In germline, CDR1 is WNHNN, CDR2 SYGVQD (reference sequence). The CDR3 loop spans 16 amino acids.